Below, one T cell receptor beta chain is given with its context. This clonotype was observed a few times. Which antigen it targets is not known. A much bigger clone sits one base away, suggesting this may be a read error. The data were obtained in a study of read filtering for tumor transcriptome and immune sequencing (dated by TCRdb to 2020 to 2022). For the study in its entirety: The cohort was composed of 17 to 20 male and some 15 female patients, with a mean age of about 65 years and an age range of roughly 40 to 85. By revised international staging, eight or nine patients were R-ISS I, under 20 were R-ISS II and roughly 7 were R-ISS III. After DNase treatment, whole-transcriptome libraries were prepared with the TruSeq RNA Access Library Prep Kit. TCR-region mapped reads per sample ranged from about 3.5 to 10.27 million with IR-seq versus only about 75 to 1,400 with RNA-seq. Using the same bone marrow samples, the study compared TCR repertoires obtained by targeted immune repertoire sequencing with those obtained by bulk whole-transcriptome sequencing. One of the main goals was to work out a read-filtering strategy for immune repertoire data, in particular whether clonotypes backed by only a single read should be removed.

Bone marrow was sampled from every patient at the time of active disease. Ficoll-Hypaque density gradient centrifugation was used to isolate the bone marrow mononuclear cells. CD138-negative cells were obtained by negative selection after labeling with CD138 magnetic microbeads on a MACS separator, removing myeloma plasma cells. Flow cytometry with CD138 antibodies on an Attune NxT was used to check how pure the isolated cells were. Total RNA was extracted using TRIzol reagent and was quantified on a NanoDrop spectrophotometer. For each patient, the CD138-negative bone marrow sample underwent paired RNA-seq and IR-seq. Paper-wide results and their limitations: Compared with RNA-seq, IR-seq captured clonotypes at much greater depth and more reliably, and a smaller IR-seq throughput was enough to identify most of the shared clonotypes. Single-read clonotypes made up around 82% of clonotypes but only about 4% of total reads in IR-seq, compared with roughly three quarters of clonotypes and 35% to 55% of reads in RNA-seq. The correlation between IR-seq and RNA-seq shared clonotype proportions was increased by removal of single-read clonotypes. The sorted CD138-negative fraction was a mixed bone marrow immune population, not purified T cells.

The Immunoverse kit was used to build TCR libraries from 400 ng RNA, with molecular barcoded adaptors covering alpha/delta and beta/gamma chains. The same RNA used for transcriptome sequencing was used for TCR library preparation. An Illumina HiSeq 4000 with 2 x 150 cycles was used to sequence the TCR libraries. As for the original processing: Using MiXCR, which included quality filtering and error correction, TCR reads were aligned to human V, D, J and C references and then assembled into CDR3 clonotypes. The tcR package in R was used to analyze clonotype counts and gene usage diversity. For inspection of raw mapping reads, RNA-seq reads were mapped by STAR aligner version 2.5.3a onto GRCh37 of the human genome. To test the effect of sequencing depth on detected clonotypes, IR-seq fastq files were randomly downsampled using Seqtk 1.3. Clones were called with MiXCR by TCRdb after fastp trimmed the public reads at Q25, and only in-frame beta chains were retained. Rows matching on CDR3 protein sequence are summarized as one entry with the most common DNA and genes. It is TCRdb's table, rather than the study itself, that gives the V and J calls and clone size. Recorded for this sample are about 86,000 distinct CDR3 sequences; 9% to 15% of them occurred a single time. The ten top clones hold approximately 15% of the sample.

Trimming at the junction amounts to 10 bases on V and 5 bases on J, and the germline ends lie 17 bases apart. The CDR3 holds 13 amino acids from the cysteine to the phenylalanine. Left in the record is the CDR3 DNA by itself, 39 bases read in frame from the first base. CDR1 and CDR2, looked up from the germline V gene, are SGHRS and YFSETQ. The V and J genes are TRBV5-1 and TRBJ2-3, with no D gene named confidently. The sequenced sample was a population of CD138-negative cells sorted from bone marrow. What this sample's cell subset or site label stands for: bone marrow mononuclear cells depleted of CD138+ plasma/myeloma cells by negative magnetic selection. The clonotype originates from a donor at least 40 years old with multiple myeloma. DNA sequence: TGCGCCGGCGGCACCATGACCGGAGATACGCAGTATTTT. It codes for CAGGTMTGDTQYF.